The sequence of this TCR beta chain was determined in a study of T cell repertoires in cytomegalovirus infection. V shed 1 base and J shed 4 bases, with 13 bases lying between them. CDR3 length: 15 amino acids. CDR1 and CDR2 (germline): MNHEY, SMNVEV (reference sequence). Each CDR3 protein is one row after TCRdb ran MiXCR on the reads. The data show a few hundred thousand distinct CDR3 sequences, with approximately 25% seen just once and about an eighth held by the top ten. This clonotype was observed a few times. What it binds is unknown. This material consisted of cultured PBMCs, taken from culture after CMV antigen stimulation. This receptor was identified in a human donor in good health (CMV status not recorded). Some clones in this sample may be carry-over from other donors' samples. This rearrangement joins TRBV27 to TRBJ1-1; TRBD1 might be the D (6 bases). The CDR3: CASSLFTTGTTEAFF. The CDR3 region has the DNA TGTGCCAGCAGTTTATTTACCACAGGGACCACTGAAGCTTTCTTT.